Below are 32 T cell receptor beta chains sequenced from a single sample in a study of CD8 T cells in Susac syndrome. The authors reverse transcribed roughly 0.5 to 1 ug RNA with random hexamers. TCRdb re-derived calls from the immunoSEQ multiplex PCR reads in MiXCR, one entry per CDR3 protein. The sample consists of approximately 170,000 distinct CDR3 sequences, just over 90% of them appearing once. The source material was CD4+ T cells from PBMCs. The receptors shown here come from a human donor in good health.

The rearrangement uses TRBV19 and TRBJ2-7; either TRBD1 or TRBD2 may fit D (7 bases each). Looked up from germline, CDR1 is LNHDA and CDR2 is SQIVND (reference sequence). The CDR3 length is 16 residues. V lost 6 bases to trimming and J lost 2 bases, with 20 bases between them. Written as DNA, the CDR3 is TGTGCCAGTAGCTCTCCGGGGGGACAGACTCCCTACGAGCAGTACTTC. It encodes CASSSPGGQTPYEQYF.

The rearrangement uses TRBV11-2 and TRBJ2-1, with D uncertain. Germline V gene data show CDR1 as SGHAT and CDR2 as FQNNGV. The CDR3 totals 13 residues. Trimming left V 4 bases short and J 2 bases short, with 6 bases between. CDR3 sequence: CASSSTPYNEQFF. In nucleotides, the CDR3 is TGTGCCAGCAGCTCGACTCCCTACAATGAGCAGTTCTTC.

The rearrangement uses TRBV12-3 or TRBV12-4 and TRBJ1-6, with D hard to call. The CDR3 covers 13 residues. V lost 2 bases to trimming and J lost 8 bases, with 7 bases between them. In DNA, the CDR3 is TGTGCCAGCAGTTTACAAAGGGATTCACCCCTCCACTTT. Translated: CASSLQRDSPLHF.

The V gene is TRBV7-2, the J gene TRBJ2-2; 13 bases line up with TRBD2. Germline V gene data show CDR1 as SGHTA and CDR2 as FQGNSA. The CDR3 contains 16 residues. Trimming at V came to 5 bases and at J to 0 bases, leaving 0 bases not matched to a gene. The DNA of the CDR3 is TGTGCCAGCAGCGGGACTAGCGGGGCGAACACCGGGGAGCTGTTTTTT. It codes for CASSGTSGANTGELFF.

A few counts support this clonotype. This sequence joins TRBV18 and TRBJ1-2, with 8 bases that match TRBD1. Germline CDR1 and CDR2: KGHSH and LQKENI. CDR3 length: 13 residues. The ends lost 2 bases at V and 7 bases at J; junction bases unmatched: 3. CDR3 region: CASSPGQGVGYTF. CDR3 in DNA: TGTGCCAGCTCACCAGGACAGGGAGTTGGCTACACCTTC.

The chain has TRBV29-1 and TRBJ1-1, with D unclear. Germline loops: CDR1 SQVTM, CDR2 ANQGSEA. The CDR3 spans 13 residues. V shed 5 bases and J shed 1 base, with 11 bases lying between them. The CDR3 sequence is CSVQRWANTEAFF. CDR3 DNA sequence: TGCAGCGTTCAACGGTGGGCGAACACTGAAGCTTTCTTT.

V and J are TRBV6-6 and TRBJ2-6; no clear D gene. V gave up 8 bases and J gave up 1 base, with 9 bases separating them. This CDR3 contains 14 residues. Germline CDR1 and CDR2: MNHNY and SVGAGI (reference sequence). The CDR3 region is CASGRPSGANVLTF. The CDR3 coding sequence is TGTGCCAGCGGCCGACCATCTGGGGCCAACGTCCTGACTTTC.

The chain has TRBV20-1 and TRBJ1-2; 11 bases match TRBD1. Germline CDR1 DFQATT, CDR2 SNEGSKA (reference sequence). Germline trimming cut 3 bases from V and 8 bases from J; bases unmatched to any gene: 8. The CDR3 sequence is 14 residues long. The CDR3 protein is CSARRDRGAGGYTF. The DNA for the CDR3 is TGCAGTGCTAGGAGGGACAGGGGGGCCGGAGGCTACACCTTC.

The chain links TRBV5-5 to TRBJ2-1, with 11 bases matching TRBD2. The CDR3 runs to 17 residues. CDR1 is SGHKS and CDR2 is YYEKEE in the germline V gene (reference sequence). The V and J ends lost 4 bases and 9 bases, in that order; junction bases with no gene match: 15. This CDR3 is CASSVQVLAGGVGEQFF. CDR3 coding DNA: TGTGCCAGCAGCGTTCAAGTATTAGCGGGGGGGGTGGGTGAGCAGTTCTTC.

This clonotype has just one count. The CDR3 loop reads CASSDLRAGTEAFF. The CDR3, as DNA: TGTGCCAGCAGTGACCTCAGGGCGGGCACTGAAGCTTTCTTT. The chain carries TRBV2 and TRBJ1-1; tentative D call: TRBD1 (5 bases). V was clipped by 3 bases and J by 4 bases, with 12 bases between them. The CDR3 is 14 amino acids. Germline V gene data show CDR1 as SNHLY and CDR2 as FYNNEI.

This clonotype is a singleton in its sample. The J gene is TRBJ2-7, the V gene TRBV7-3; D is undetermined. The CDR3 sequence is 12 residues long. The V and J ends lost 4 bases and 6 bases respectively, with 10 bases between them. The V gene's germline CDR1 is SGHTA and CDR2 FQGTGA. CDR3 region: CASSSSQVEQYF. DNA for the CDR3: TGTGCCAGCAGCTCCTCGCAGGTCGAGCAGTACTTC.

The rearrangement joins TRBV6-5 to TRBJ2-7; the D is unclear. Germline V gives CDR1 MNHEY, CDR2 SVGAGI. The V and J ends lost 8 bases and 4 bases respectively, with 18 bases between them. The CDR3 extends over 14 amino acids. The CDR3 spells CASSPWANQYEQYF. The CDR3 DNA is TGTGCCAGCTCTCCTTGGGCGAACCAATACGAGCAGTACTTC.

A single count supports this clonotype. The chain joins TRBV28 to TRBJ2-1; the D is unclear. CDR1 and CDR2 (germline): MDHEN, SYDVKM. This CDR3 is 16 amino acids long. Trimming took off 4 bases at V and 0 bases at J, with 13 bases between the two ends. CDR3 bases: TGTGCCAGCAGTTCCCCCCCTTCCCTCTCCTACAATGAGCAGTTCTTC. Translation gives CASSSPPSLSYNEQFF.

This chain connects TRBV5-1 to TRBJ2-2; 10 bases agree with TRBD2. This CDR3 region has 16 residues. Unmatched junction bases numbered 8, after V lost 3 bases and J lost 6 bases. CDR1 and CDR2 from the germline V gene are SGHRS and YFSETQ. CDR3 protein: CASSSLSGGAAGELFF. The CDR3 nucleotides are TGCGCCAGCAGCTCCTTAAGCGGGGGGGCCGCCGGGGAGCTGTTTTTT.

This rearrangement joins TRBV3-1 to TRBJ2-3; D is unclear. The germline CDR1 and CDR2 sequences are LGHDT and YNNKEL (reference sequence). This CDR3 has 13 amino acids. The V gene lost 0 bases and the J gene lost 7 bases, with 8 bases spanning the gap. The CDR3 region has the DNA TGTGCCAGCAGCCAAGATCGAGGAAATACGCAGTATTTT. Amino acids: CASSQDRGNTQYF.

The chain recombines TRBV20-1 with TRBJ2-7, with TRBD2 identical over 13 bases. Losses at the gene ends were 5 bases for V and 4 bases for J; bases not matched to a gene: 5. Germline values: CDR1 DFQATT, CDR2 SNEGSKA (reference sequence). CDR3 size: 14 residues. DNA of the CDR3: TGCAGTGCTGGACAGACTAGCGGGAGGTACGAGCAGTACTTC. This translates into CSAGQTSGRYEQYF.

The chain uses TRBV5-1 and TRBJ2-7, with TRBD1 matching 7 bases. Germline V lookup: CDR1 SGHRS, CDR2 YFSETQ. This CDR3 has 14 residues. V was pared by 3 bases and J by 0 bases, with 3 bases of the junction left unmatched. CDR3 amino acids: CASSWDRASYEQYF. Here the CDR3 DNA reads TGCGCCAGCAGCTGGGACAGAGCCTCCTACGAGCAGTACTTC.

This chain joins TRBV29-1 and TRBJ2-1; 10 nucleotides agree with TRBD2. The germline V gene encodes CDR1 SQVTM and CDR2 ANQGSEA. After removal of 8 bases from V and 10 bases from J, the junction contained 14 bases not matched to a gene. The CDR3 has 14 amino acids. The CDR3 here is CSSNAPSGGIEQFF. In DNA, the CDR3 is TGCAGCTCAAACGCCCCTAGCGGGGGCATCGAGCAGTTCTTC.

The J gene is TRBJ2-1, the V gene TRBV5-1; D is uncertain. Trimming shortened V by 7 bases and J by 5 bases, and 19 bases separated the two germline ends. The CDR3 length is 15 residues. CDR1 and CDR2 from the germline V gene are SGHRS and YFSETQ. CDR3 sequence reads: CASGLGHGTNNEQFF. The CDR3 DNA follows: TGCGCCAGCGGTCTAGGGCACGGAACCAACAATGAGCAGTTCTTC.

This chain connects TRBV7-2 to TRBJ2-1; D ambiguous. This CDR3 has 14 residues. Trimming stripped 1 base from V and 9 bases from J, with 13 bases between. Germline V gene data show CDR1 as SGHTA and CDR2 as FQGNSA. The CDR3 DNA is TGTGCCAGCAGCTTAGGGTCCAATTTGTTTGAGCAGTTCTTC. This encodes CASSLGSNLFEQFF.

J is TRBJ1-6 and V is TRBV6-1; D is perhaps TRBD1 (5 bases). The CDR3 runs to 18 residues. The germline V gene encodes CDR1 MNHNS and CDR2 SASEGT. Trimming stripped 5 bases from V and 5 bases from J, with 22 bases between. The CDR3 reads CASSRSDALWDDNSPLHF. CDR3 coding DNA: TGTGCCAGCAGTCGATCGGACGCCCTCTGGGACGATAATTCACCCCTCCACTTT.

The V and J genes are TRBV7-3 and TRBJ2-2; D remains ambiguous. V dropped 0 bases and J dropped 8 bases, with 7 bases sitting between them. The CDR3 runs 13 residues. The germline V gene encodes CDR1 SGHTA and CDR2 FQGTGA. The CDR3 nucleotides read TGTGCCAGCAGCTTAACGTCGGTGGGGGAGCTGTTTTTT. Translation gives CASSLTSVGELFF.

J is TRBJ2-3 and V is TRBV5-1, with TRBD2 matching 9 bases. In germline, CDR1 is SGHRS, CDR2 YFSETQ. J was trimmed by 5 bases and V by 4 bases; bases with no gene match: 14. The CDR3 consists of 17 residues. CDR3 sequence reads: CASSALGSSGAGDTQYF. The CDR3 DNA sequence: TGCGCCAGCAGCGCCCTAGGTTCTAGCGGGGCAGGAGATACGCAGTATTTT.

This chain connects TRBV20-1 to TRBJ2-1; D gene ambiguous. Trimming removed 5 bases at V and 0 bases at J, with 8 bases between. From germline, CDR1 is DFQATT and CDR2 SNEGSKA (reference sequence). CDR3 length equals 13 residues. The CDR3 here is CSAHMGSYNEQFF. Here the CDR3 DNA reads TGCAGTGCTCACATGGGCTCCTACAATGAGCAGTTCTTC.

The CDR3 protein is CASSREHDPFEQYF. The CDR3 nucleotides are TGTGCCAGCAGTCGGGAACATGACCCCTTCGAGCAGTACTTC. The chain carries TRBV13 and TRBJ2-7; tentative D call: TRBD2 (5 bases). Germline-derived CDR1 and CDR2 are PRHDT and FYEKMQ (reference sequence). This CDR3 spans 14 amino acids. With 6 bases removed from V and 6 bases from J, the gap between germline ends came to 18 bases.

The rearrangement joins TRBV3-1 to TRBJ1-1, with 11 bases aligning to TRBD1. The germline CDR1 and CDR2 sequences are LGHDT and YNNKEL (reference sequence). The CDR3 length is 17 residues. V lost 3 bases and J lost 3; bases outside the gene matches: 9. The CDR3 is CASSQAWTGGEDTEAFF. The CDR3 nucleotides are TGTGCCAGCAGCCAGGCCTGGACAGGGGGCGAGGACACTGAAGCTTTCTTT.

The rearrangement links TRBV3-1 to TRBJ2-7; 8 bases align to TRBD2. This CDR3 comprises 15 residues. CDR1 is LGHDT, CDR2 YNNKEL, per germline (reference sequence). With 1 base clipped from V and 9 bases from J, the junction kept 11 bases outside the gene matches. In DNA, the CDR3 is TGTGCCAGCAGCCAAGGAAGTAGCGGGGCAATGGGGCAGTACTTC. This translates into CASSQGSSGAMGQYF.

The V and J genes are TRBV27 and TRBJ1-6, with TRBD1 matching 7 bases. This CDR3 is 14 amino acids long. Germline-derived CDR1 and CDR2 are MNHEY and SMNVEV (reference sequence). V lost 7 bases to trimming and J lost 15 bases; unmatched junction nucleotides: 15. CDR3: CASTSSRGPRGLHF. CDR3 coding DNA: TGTGCCAGCACTTCTTCAAGGGGGCCCCGGGGCCTCCACTTT.

The rearrangement uses TRBV19 and TRBJ1-2; D call uncertain. Per the germline V gene, CDR1 is LNHDA and CDR2 is SQIVND (reference sequence). V was cut by 4 bases and J by 4 bases, with 7 bases left in between. The CDR3 spans 12 residues. CDR3 loop: CASSTTVYGYTF. In DNA, the CDR3 is TGTGCCAGTAGTACCACCGTCTATGGCTACACCTTC.

Here the CDR3 DNA reads TGCAGCGCCACTCAAAACACTGAAGCTTTCTTT. Translated, it gives CSATQNTEAFF. The gene calls are TRBV29-1 and TRBJ1-1; D is unresolved. V was trimmed by 7 bases and J by 2 bases, leaving 8 bases between them. Germline V gives CDR1 SQVTM, CDR2 ANQGSEA. The CDR3 is 11 residues long.

The V gene is TRBV6-6, the J gene TRBJ1-5; TRBD1 matches at 7 bases. V was pared by 7 bases and J by 1 base, with 10 bases of the junction left unmatched. The CDR3 has 16 residues. Germline lookup yields CDR1 MNHNY and CDR2 SVGAGI (reference sequence). CDR3 DNA: TGTGCCAGCACCCTTAGACAGGGCGGGAGCAATCAGCCCCAGCATTTT. Its protein product is CASTLRQGGSNQPQHF.

This chain joins TRBV6-2 or TRBV6-3 and TRBJ2-3; the D call may be TRBD1 or TRBD2 (6 bases each). V shed 4 bases and J shed 8 bases, with 16 bases lying between them. The CDR3 loop spans 14 amino acids. CDR1 is MNHEY and CDR2 is SVGEGT in the germline V gene. The CDR3 spells CASSSYPQGGTQYF. DNA for the CDR3: TGTGCCAGCAGTTCGTACCCACAGGGAGGTACGCAGTATTTT.